This TCR beta chain was identified during a study of radiotherapy plus CTLA-4 blockade in lung cancer. This clone was detected only a few times. What it binds is unknown. Study findings and constraints: Following radiotherapy plus ipilimumab, tumor-derived TCR clones expanded in the blood.

The assay was immunoSEQ multiplex PCR, and TCRdb's table has in-frame clones only and misses some. This sample has 90,000 or so clones, with 83% found just once. The input for sequencing was peripheral blood, taken from a patient treated with radiotherapy plus ipilimumab. This receptor was taken from a human donor with non-small cell lung cancer who had stable disease on radiotherapy plus ipilimumab.

The CDR3 protein is CASSPGRGSYEQYF. CDR3 nucleotide sequence: TGTGCCAGCTCACCAGGGCGGGGGAGCTACGAGCAGTACTTC. J is TRBJ2-7 and V is TRBV18; TRBD2 matches at 7 bases. The CDR3 runs to 14 residues. With 2 bases clipped from V and 3 bases from J, the junction kept 4 bases outside the gene matches. Germline loops: CDR1 KGHSH, CDR2 LQKENI. The variable domain in full, completed from reference TRBV18 and TRBJ2-7, reads NAGVMQNPRHLVRRRGQEARLRCSPMKGHSHVYWYRQLPEEGLKFMVYLQKENIIDESGMPKERFSAEFPKEGPSILRIQQVVRGDSAAYFCASSPGRGSYEQYFGPGTRLTVT.